This passage covers 12 T cell receptor beta chains from one sample sequenced in a study of cytomegalovirus exposure and HLA in healthy donors. With 60 Vbeta and 13 Jbeta primers, the PCR was carried out. TCRdb keeps only in-frame clones here, not all; method: immunoSEQ multiplex PCR. The data contain 200,000 to 300,000 clones, 84% of them singletons. Material for sequencing was PBMCs. Every receptor here comes from a woman aged 40 to 50 in good health and CMV-seropositive.

This clone has just one count. The genes are TRBV6-5 and TRBJ2-3; D is possibly TRBD1 (6 bases). The CDR3 sequence is 14 residues long. V was pared by 0 bases and J by 5 bases, with 9 bases between. Germline V gene lookup returns CDR1 MNHEY and CDR2 SVGAGI. The CDR3 DNA reads TGTGCCAGCAGTTACTCGGGGGCAGTAGATACGCAGTATTTT. Its protein product is CASSYSGAVDTQYF.

The CDR3 DNA follows: TGTGCCAGCAGTTATAGGACAGGGCCGCCGGAGACCCAGTACTTC. Its translation is CASSYRTGPPETQYF. The chain links TRBV28 to TRBJ2-5; 8 nucleotides align to TRBD1. V lost 4 bases to trimming and J lost 5 bases; unmatched junction nucleotides: 9. This CDR3 is built from 15 residues. CDR1 and CDR2 (germline): MDHEN, SYDVKM.

The J gene is TRBJ1-2, the V gene TRBV6-5; D call uncertain. The V gene lost 7 bases and the J gene lost 4 bases, with 10 bases spanning the gap. The CDR3 has 12 amino acids. In germline, CDR1 is MNHEY, CDR2 SVGAGI. CDR3 protein: CASNGGIYGYTF. DNA for the CDR3: TGTGCCAGCAACGGAGGGATCTATGGCTACACCTTC.

The V call is TRBV19, the J call TRBJ1-2; no clear D gene. From germline, CDR1 is LNHDA and CDR2 SQIVND (reference sequence). This CDR3 is 12 amino acids long. V lost 2 bases and J 5 bases, leaving 6 bases between the germline ends. The CDR3 is CASSITRYGYTF. Here the CDR3 DNA reads TGTGCCAGTAGTATAACGAGGTATGGCTACACCTTC.

The rearrangement uses TRBV27 and TRBJ2-5; weak D call: TRBD2 (6 bases). Deletions cut 7 bases from V and 2 bases from J, with 11 bases between. Looked up from germline, CDR1 is MNHEY and CDR2 is SMNVEV (reference sequence). This CDR3 has 13 amino acids. For the CDR3, the DNA is TGTGCCAGCACACTACGGGGGCAAGAGACCCAGTACTTC. The encoded protein is CASTLRGQETQYF.

The rearrangement joins TRBV11-2 to TRBJ1-1, with TRBD1 as a possible D gene (6 bases). Germline CDR1 reads SGHAT; CDR2 reads FQNNGV. The CDR3 length is 16 residues. V lost 4 bases to trimming and J lost 1 base, with 16 bases between them. CDR3 residues: CASSSFTGTPNTEAFF. In nucleotides, the CDR3 is TGTGCCAGCAGCTCCTTTACCGGGACACCGAACACTGAAGCTTTCTTT.

This clone has more than one count but fewer than ten. In DNA form, the CDR3 reads TGTGCCAGCAGTTCGGGACTAGCGGGAAGCTCCTACGAGCAGTACTTC. The encoded protein is CASSSGLAGSSYEQYF. V is TRBV6-5 and J is TRBJ2-7; TRBD2 aligns across 13 bases. With V trimmed by 4 bases and J by 0 bases, 3 bases remained unmatched. Germline CDR1 and CDR2: MNHEY and SVGAGI. The CDR3 runs to 16 residues.

This sequence joins TRBV30 and TRBJ1-5; TRBD1 agrees at 8 bases. Looked up from germline, CDR1 is GTSNPN and CDR2 is SVGIG (reference sequence). J was trimmed by 6 bases and V by 2 bases; bases with no gene match: 12. This CDR3 spans 16 amino acids. The CDR3 DNA reads as TGTGCCTGGAGTCGTGGACAGGGAAGTGAGATTCAGCCCCAGCATTTT. Its protein product is CAWSRGQGSEIQPQHF.

The V gene is TRBV28, the J gene TRBJ1-2; TRBD1 aligns across 9 bases. This CDR3 comprises 16 residues. Germline V gene data show CDR1 as MDHEN and CDR2 as SYDVKM. V lost 5 bases and J lost 4; bases outside the gene matches: 11. In DNA form, the CDR3 reads TGTGCCAGCAGTCCGCCGACAGGGGGGGCCGGCTATGGCTACACCTTC. It codes for CASSPPTGGAGYGYTF.

The chain is built from TRBV11-1 and TRBJ1-1, with D unresolved. Between the trimmed V and J ends, which lost 1 base and 0 bases, there was a span of 15 bases. Germline CDR1 reads SGHAT; CDR2 reads FQDESV (reference sequence). The CDR3 consists of 17 residues. The CDR3 DNA reads TGTGCCAGCAGCTTAGGCGGTTCACGGGGTTTGAACACTGAAGCTTTCTTT. Protein product: CASSLGGSRGLNTEAFF.

This clone was detected only once. This CDR3 reads CSVEDLAARGYTF. CDR3 in DNA: TGCAGCGTTGAAGATCTGGCAGCTAGAGGCTACACCTTC. J is TRBJ1-2 and V is TRBV29-1; D uncertain. Germline V lookup: CDR1 SQVTM, CDR2 ANQGSEA. Trimming pared 0 bases from V and 8 bases from J, leaving 13 bases between. The CDR3 has 13 residues.

The rearrangement uses TRBV30 and TRBJ1-6, with TRBD1 identical over 10 bases. Germline loops: CDR1 GTSNPN, CDR2 SVGIG (reference sequence). This CDR3 is 14 amino acids long. J gave up 6 bases and V 3 bases, and 2 bases lay outside the gene matches. The CDR3 region is CAWSWTGGNSPLHF. CDR3 nucleotides: TGTGCCTGGAGCTGGACAGGGGGTAATTCACCCCTCCACTTT.